This passage covers 6 T cell receptor beta chains from one sample sequenced in a study of T cell clonality in common variable immunodeficiency (dated by TCRdb to 2015 to 2017). The method was the immunoSEQ multiplex PCR assay. The table was pulled from immuneACCESS by TCRdb, which kept in-frame rearrangements only. Such tables lose some clones; where checked, under half of the loss comes from unresolved V genes, and the rest has no known cause. This sample holds 35,000 to 50,000 clones in total, without any singletons. Approximately 0.71% of the sample comes from the top ten. The source material was peripheral blood mononuclear cells. The source is a person between 18 and 75 years old in good health.

This clone was observed many times. The CDR3 extends 3 residues past the end of the read, so its final part is completed from the germline J gene. The J gene is TRBJ2-5, the V gene TRBV28, with 8 bases aligning to TRBD1. Germline-derived CDR1 and CDR2 are MDHEN and SYDVKM. V lost 5 bases, J lost 5 bases, and 10 bases stayed unmatched. The CDR3 contains 15 residues. CDR3: CASSPSTGGMETQYF. The sequenced part of the CDR3 DNA is TGTGCCAGCAGTCCCAGTACAGGGGGAATGGAGACC.

In its sample, this clone was seen many times. Partial CDR3 DNA: TGTGCCAGCAGCTTGGGACTCCAGACCTACAATGAG. Encoded protein: CASSLGLQTYNE. The whole CDR3 protein reads CASSLGLQTYNEQFF. The chain has TRBV5-4 and TRBJ2-1; D call uncertain. The read is 3 residues too short to cover the CDR3 end, so that end is filled in from the germline J gene. Trimming shortened V by 0 bases and J by 2 bases, and 9 bases separated the two germline ends. Germline CDR1 is SGHNT and CDR2 is YYREEE (reference sequence). This CDR3 is 15 amino acids long.

This clone showed up many times. The DNA ends 3 residues before the CDR3 does, and the rest of the CDR3 is filled in from the germline J gene. The chain carries TRBV28 and TRBJ2-7; D possibly corresponds to TRBD2 (6 bases). CDR1 and CDR2 from the germline V gene are MDHEN and SYDVKM. The CDR3 contains 13 residues. Trimming left V 3 bases short and J 6 bases short, with 12 bases between. The CDR3 region is CASSFHGTSEQYF. CDR3 DNA (partial): TGTGCCAGCAGTTTCCACGGGACTTCCGAG.

This clone showed up many times. The CDR3 is cut off 3 residues early in the read; its end comes from the germline J gene. The rearrangement uses TRBV5-1 and TRBJ1-2; 8 bases agree with TRBD1. Unmatched junction bases numbered 5, after V lost 2 bases and J lost 5 bases. Germline V gene lookup returns CDR1 SGHRS and CDR2 YFSETQ. The CDR3 extends over 14 amino acids. CDR3 sequence: CASSFYRGTYGYTF. CDR3 DNA (partial): TGCGCCAGCAGCTTCTACAGGGGGACTTATGGC.

This clone was detected ten times or more. The CDR3 goes on 3 residues after the read ends, and that part is filled in from the germline J gene. The gene calls are TRBV7-2 and TRBJ2-7; TRBD1 agrees at 8 bases. Per the germline V gene, CDR1 is SGHTA and CDR2 is FQGNSA. V was clipped by 5 bases and J by 2 bases; unmatched bases: 5. The CDR3 covers 14 residues. Incomplete CDR3 DNA: TGTGCCAGCAGCCAGGGACAGGCAACCTACGAG. This sequence encodes CASSQGQATYE. The full-length CDR3 reads as CASSQGQATYEQYF.

This clone was observed at least ten times. CDR3 DNA, as far as it was read: TGTGCCAGCAGCCAAGGTATACTGTTCACAGATACG. Translated: CASSQGILFTDT. The full CDR3 is CASSQGILFTDTQYF. The chain joins TRBV14 to TRBJ2-3; D remains ambiguous. Read sequence stops 3 residues before the CDR3 end, and the germline J gene provides the missing end. Germline V gene data show CDR1 as SGHDN and CDR2 as FVKESK. The CDR3 contains 15 residues. Between the trimmed V and J ends, which lost 1 base and 2 bases, there was a span of 10 bases.